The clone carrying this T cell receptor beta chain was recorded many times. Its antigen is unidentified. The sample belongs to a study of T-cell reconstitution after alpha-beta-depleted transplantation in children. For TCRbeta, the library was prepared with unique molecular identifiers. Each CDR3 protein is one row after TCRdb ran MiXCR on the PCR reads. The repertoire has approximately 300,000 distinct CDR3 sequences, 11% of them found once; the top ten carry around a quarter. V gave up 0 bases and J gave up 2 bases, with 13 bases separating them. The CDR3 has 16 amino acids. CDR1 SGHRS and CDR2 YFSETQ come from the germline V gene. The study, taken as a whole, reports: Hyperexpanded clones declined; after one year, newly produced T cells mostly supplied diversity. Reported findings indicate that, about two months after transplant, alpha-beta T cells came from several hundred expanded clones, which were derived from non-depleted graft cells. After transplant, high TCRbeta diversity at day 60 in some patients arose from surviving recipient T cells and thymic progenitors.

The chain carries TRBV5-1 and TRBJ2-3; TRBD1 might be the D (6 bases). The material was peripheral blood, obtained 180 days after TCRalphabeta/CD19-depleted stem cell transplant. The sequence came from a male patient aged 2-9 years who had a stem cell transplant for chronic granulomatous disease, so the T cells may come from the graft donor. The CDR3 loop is CASSLVTGSPTDTQYF. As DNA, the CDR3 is TGCGCCAGCAGCTTGGTGACAGGATCACCCACAGATACGCAGTATTTT.